The rows below give T cell receptor beta chains drawn from one sample of a study of T cells in Graves' hyperthyroidism and ophthalmopathy. TCRdb re-called the multiplex PCR reads through MiXCR, storing one row per CDR3 protein. Here the sample spans about 150,000 distinct CDR3 sequences, around 20% being singletons. The material sequenced was blood. These receptors came from a woman aged 50 to 60 with Graves' hyperthyroidism that later progressed to Graves' ophthalmopathy. Both conserved end residues are part of each CDR3. Each record gives: D gene, clone size, V gene, J gene, CDR3 protein, CDR3 DNA. A D gene is named only where the DNA matches it firmly. Clone size is not always given. Where it is, it says once, few, many or a class for expanded clones.

D: TRBD1
size: many
V: TRBV7-8
J: TRBJ2-1
CDR3: CASSSSGGSKYNEQFF
DNA: TGTGCCAGCAGCTCCTCAGGGGGCTCGAAGTACAATGAGCAGTTCTTC

D: NA
size: NA
V: TRBV5-1
J: TRBJ2-5
CDR3: CASSMVNSGGTQYF
DNA: TGCGCCAGCAGCATGGTCAACTCTGGGGGGACCCAGTACTTC

D: NA
size: NA
V: TRBV3-1
J: TRBJ2-5
CDR3: CASSQIKTQYF
DNA: TGTGCCAGCAGCCAAATAAAGACCCAGTACTTC

D: NA
size: NA
V: TRBV5-1
J: TRBJ2-5
CDR3: CASSDFQETQYF
DNA: TGCGCCAGCAGCGATTTCCAAGAGACCCAGTACTTC

D: NA
size: many
V: TRBV6-1
J: TRBJ2-7
CDR3: CASSDVGQASYEQYF
DNA: TGTGCCAGCAGCGACGTGGGGCAGGCCTCCTACGAGCAGTACTTC

D: NA
size: many
V: TRBV7-2
J: TRBJ2-3
CDR3: CASSLELVVDTQYF
DNA: TGTGCCAGCAGCTTAGAACTAGTGGTGGATACGCAGTATTTT

D: TRBD1
size: many
V: TRBV3-1
J: TRBJ1-2
CDR3: CASSEQGINYGYTF
DNA: TGTGCCAGCAGCGAACAGGGGATCAACTATGGCTACACCTTC

D: NA
size: NA
V: TRBV20-1
J: TRBJ2-7
CDR3: CSARDGTASYEQYF
DNA: TGCAGTGCTAGAGATGGGACTGCATCCTACGAGCAGTACTTC

D: TRBD2
size: many
V: TRBV6-2/TRBV6-3
J: TRBJ2-7
CDR3: CASSSRTSGSYEQYF
DNA: TGTGCCAGCAGTTCCAGGACTAGCGGCTCCTACGAGCAGTACTTC

D: NA
size: NA
V: TRBV7-2
J: TRBJ2-3
CDR3: CASSQQGGNTDTQYF
DNA: TGTGCCAGCAGCCAACAGGGAGGGAACACAGATACGCAGTATTTT

D: NA
size: many
V: TRBV5-1
J: TRBJ2-3
CDR3: CASSLTAGILDTQYF
DNA: TGCGCCAGCAGCTTGACAGCGGGTATTTTGGATACGCAGTATTTT

D: NA
size: few
V: TRBV5-6
J: TRBJ2-3
CDR3: CASSLGQFSTDTQYF
DNA: TGTGCCAGCAGCTTGGGACAGTTTAGCACAGATACGCAGTATTTT

D: TRBD1
size: NA
V: TRBV19
J: TRBJ1-4
CDR3: CASSRPGGTNEKLFF
DNA: TGTGCCAGTAGTCGACCAGGGGGAACTAATGAAAAACTGTTTTTT

D: NA
size: NA
V: TRBV10-3
J: TRBJ2-7
CDR3: CAISESSRREEYEQYF
DNA: TGTGCCATCAGTGAGTCGTCTCGGCGGGAAGAGTACGAGCAGTACTTC

D: TRBD1
size: many
V: TRBV5-6
J: TRBJ2-1
CDR3: CASSLDRGSYNEQFF
DNA: TGTGCCAGCAGCTTGGACAGGGGCTCCTACAATGAGCAGTTCTTC

D: NA
size: many
V: TRBV11-2
J: TRBJ1-2
CDR3: CASSLGSAYGYTF
DNA: TGTGCCAGCAGCTTAGGTTCGGCCTATGGCTACACCTTC

D: NA
size: NA
V: TRBV11-2
J: TRBJ2-6
CDR3: CASSLNRAASSGANVLTF
DNA: TGTGCCAGCAGCTTAAACAGGGCAGCTAGCTCTGGGGCCAACGTCCTGACTTTC

D: NA
size: many
V: TRBV10-3
J: TRBJ1-5
CDR3: CAIKGADNQPQHF
DNA: TGTGCCATCAAAGGGGCAGATAATCAGCCCCAGCATTTT

D: NA
size: many
V: TRBV7-8
J: TRBJ2-5
CDR3: CASSLGWVETQYF
DNA: TGTGCCAGCAGCTTAGGGTGGGTGGAGACCCAGTACTTC

D: NA
size: many
V: TRBV28
J: TRBJ1-4
CDR3: CASNSWGSNEKLFF
DNA: TGTGCCAGCAATTCCTGGGGCAGTAATGAAAAACTGTTTTTT

D: NA
size: NA
V: TRBV7-9
J: TRBJ2-7
CDR3: CASSFGRYEQYF
DNA: TGTGCCAGCAGCTTCGGGCGATACGAGCAGTACTTC

D: NA
size: many
V: TRBV9
J: TRBJ2-1
CDR3: CASSPGVGEQFF
DNA: TGTGCCAGCAGCCCAGGGGTAGGTGAGCAGTTCTTC

D: NA
size: NA
V: TRBV28
J: TRBJ2-1
CDR3: CASSLEGQEQFF
DNA: TGTGCCAGCAGCCTAGAGGGGCAGGAGCAGTTCTTC

D: NA
size: NA
V: TRBV29-1
J: TRBJ2-1
CDR3: CSVVQGISEQFF
DNA: TGCAGCGTTGTCCAGGGTATTAGTGAGCAGTTCTTC

D: TRBD2
size: many
V: TRBV4-1
J: TRBJ2-1
CDR3: CASSQVGGGRRGDEQFF
DNA: TGCGCCAGCAGCCAAGTTGGGGGCGGGAGGAGAGGCGATGAGCAGTTCTTC

D: TRBD1
size: NA
V: TRBV28
J: TRBJ1-5
CDR3: CASSLWAGQGVGQPQHF
DNA: TGTGCCAGCAGTTTATGGGCGGGACAGGGGGTGGGTCAGCCCCAGCATTTT

D: NA
size: many
V: TRBV28
J: TRBJ2-1
CDR3: CASSFLWDSYNEQFF
DNA: TGTGCCAGCAGTTTTTTATGGGACTCCTACAATGAGCAGTTCTTC

D: NA
size: once
V: TRBV28
J: TRBJ2-1
CDR3: CASNQPGVFNEQFF
DNA: TGTGCCAGCAACCAACCTGGGGTCTTCAATGAGCAGTTCTTC

D: TRBD1
size: once
V: TRBV12-3/TRBV12-4
J: TRBJ1-2
CDR3: CASSLEGQGGYGYTF
DNA: TGTGCCAGCAGTTTAGAAGGACAGGGTGGTTATGGCTACACCTTC